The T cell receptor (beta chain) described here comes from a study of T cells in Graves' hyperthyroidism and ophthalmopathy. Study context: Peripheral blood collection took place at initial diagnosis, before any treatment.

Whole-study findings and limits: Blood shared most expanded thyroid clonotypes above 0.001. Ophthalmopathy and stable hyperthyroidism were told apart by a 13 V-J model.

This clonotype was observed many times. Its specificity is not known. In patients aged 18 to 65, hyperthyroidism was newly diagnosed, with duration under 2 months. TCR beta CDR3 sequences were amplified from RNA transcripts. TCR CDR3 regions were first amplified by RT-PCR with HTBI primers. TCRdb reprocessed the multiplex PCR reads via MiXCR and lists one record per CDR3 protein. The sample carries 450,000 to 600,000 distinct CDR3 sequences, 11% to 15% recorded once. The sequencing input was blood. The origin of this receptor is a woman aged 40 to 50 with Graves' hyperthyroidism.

The CDR3 sequence: CASSLGTVNTGELFF. In DNA, the CDR3 is TGCGCCAGCAGCTTGGGTACGGTGAACACCGGGGAGCTGTTTTTT. This chain links TRBV5-1 with TRBJ2-2; no clear D gene. There are 15 residues in the CDR3. The ends were cut back, 0 bases at V and 1 base at J, with 7 bases in the middle. Germline V gives CDR1 SGHRS, CDR2 YFSETQ.